One and the same sample provided the 29 T cell receptor beta chains below, sequenced in a study of shared clonotypes between healthy human individuals. This table comes from immunoSEQ multiplex PCR, and its TCRdb copy is limited to in-frame clones, with some not included. The table has about 190,000 clones, approximately 61% seen once. The sequenced sample was memory CD4+ T cells sorted from blood. Subset meaning: CD45RA-negative fraction. The receptors were sampled from a man aged 30-40 years in good health.

The J gene is TRBJ2-7, the V gene TRBV5-4; weak D call: TRBD1 (5 bases). Trimming took off 2 bases at V and 4 bases at J, with 7 bases between the two ends. CDR3 length: 12 amino acids. CDR1 and CDR2 from the germline V gene are SGHNT and YYREEE (reference sequence). CDR3 region: CASSFSGYEQYF. DNA for the CDR3: TGTGCCAGCAGCTTCTCAGGGTACGAGCAGTACTTC.

The rearrangement links TRBV11-3 to TRBJ2-5; 7 nucleotides match TRBD1. Trimming cost V 3 bases and J 2 bases; bases outside gene matches: 6. The CDR3 has 15 amino acids. Per the germline V gene, CDR1 is SGHNT and CDR2 is YENEEA. CDR3: CASSLGQQFQETQYF. In DNA, the CDR3 is TGTGCCAGCAGCTTGGGACAGCAATTTCAAGAGACCCAGTACTTC.

The genes are TRBV11-2 and TRBJ2-7; D perhaps matches TRBD2 (5 bases). Trimming stripped 8 bases from V and 1 base from J, with 21 bases between. Germline CDR1 is SGHAT and CDR2 is FQNNGV. The CDR3 totals 16 residues. In DNA, the CDR3 is TGTGCCAGCTGGGGAGTCGCAACCAACAGTTCCTACGAGCAGTACTTC. As protein: CASWGVATNSSYEQYF.

The V and J genes are TRBV10-2 and TRBJ1-1; TRBD1 aligns across 8 bases. The V and J ends lost 5 bases and 1 base, in that order; junction bases with no gene match: 9. In germline, CDR1 is WSHSY, CDR2 SAAADI. The CDR3 has 16 amino acids. In DNA form, the CDR3 reads TGCGCCAGCAGTAGGACAGGGCTTGAATGGAACACTGAAGCTTTCTTT. Amino acid sequence: CASSRTGLEWNTEAFF.

This clone has more than one count but fewer than ten. This chain joins TRBV7-8 and TRBJ1-1; TRBD1 might be the D (6 bases). The germline CDR1 and CDR2 sequences are SGHVS and FQNEAQ. V was shortened by 2 bases and J by 4 bases, with 11 bases between the two germline ends. The CDR3 spans 14 residues. The CDR3 sequence: CASSLLGGITEAFF. The CDR3 DNA sequence: TGTGCCAGCAGCTTACTAGGGGGTATCACTGAAGCTTTCTTT. Drawing the rest from reference TRBV7-8 and TRBJ1-1, the complete variable domain is GAGVSQSPRYKVAKRGQDVALRCDPISGHVSLFWYQQALGQGPEFLTYFQNEAQLDKSGLPSDRFFAERPEGSVSTLKIQRTQQEDSAVYLCASSLLGGITEAFFGQGTRLTVV.

The chain joins TRBV5-6 to TRBJ2-3; 9 bases map to TRBD2. Trimming at V came to 6 bases and at J to 4 bases, leaving 6 bases not matched to a gene. The CDR3 has 14 amino acids. CDR1 SGHDT and CDR2 YYEEEE come from the germline V gene. CDR3 in DNA: TGTGCCAGCACTCGGACTAGCGCCTCAGATACGCAGTATTTT. Translating gives CASTRTSASDTQYF.

This clone was counted only a few times. The chain joins TRBV7-2 to TRBJ1-1; D perhaps matches TRBD1 (5 bases). The V gene's germline CDR1 is SGHTA and CDR2 FQGNSA. Between the trimmed V and J ends, which lost 1 base and 11 bases, there was a span of 14 bases. The length of the CDR3 is 13 residues. The CDR3 DNA follows: TGTGCCAGCAGCTTAGTATTTCGGACAAAGGCTTTCTTT. Translation gives CASSLVFRTKAFF. Using reference TRBV7-2 and TRBJ1-1 for the parts outside the CDR3, the full variable domain is GAGVSQSPSNKVTEKGKDVELRCDPISGHTALYWYRQSLGQGLEFLIYFQGNSAPDKSGLPSDRFSAERTGGSVSTLTIQRTQQEDSAVYLCASSLVFRTKAFFGQGTRLTVV.

This clone appeared a few times. The rearrangement links TRBV10-3 to TRBJ1-2; TRBD1 is a possible D gene (5 bases). Germline V lookup: CDR1 ENHRY, CDR2 SYGVKD. The CDR3 contains 14 residues. The germline V and J ends were trimmed by 2 bases and 5 bases, with 12 bases remaining between them. CDR3 DNA: TGTGCCATCAGTGAGGGGACGGCAGCTTATGGCTACACCTTC. Translated: CAISEGTAAYGYTF.

CDR3 sequence reads: CASSPKGTSRNTGELFF. The CDR3 coding sequence is TGTGCCAGCTCACCAAAGGGGACTAGCCGGAACACCGGGGAGCTGTTTTTT. The V call is TRBV18, the J call TRBJ2-2, with 9 bases identical to TRBD2. This CDR3 is 17 amino acids long. CDR1 is KGHSH and CDR2 is LQKENI in the germline V gene. Trimming removed 2 bases from V and 1 base from J; junction bases left unmatched: 5. The complete variable domain, with remaining parts taken from reference TRBV18 and TRBJ2-2, reads NAGVMQNPRHLVRRRGQEARLRCSPMKGHSHVYWYRQLPEEGLKFMVYLQKENIIDESGMPKERFSAEFPKEGPSILRIQQVVRGDSAAYFCASSPKGTSRNTGELFFGEGSRLTVL.

The CDR3 sequence is CASTIDNYGYTF. Written as DNA, the CDR3 is TGTGCCAGCACCATAGATAACTATGGCTACACCTTC. The chain carries TRBV6-1 and TRBJ1-2; D is unresolved. V was pared by 7 bases and J by 1 base, with 7 bases between. Germline values: CDR1 MNHNS, CDR2 SASEGT. The length of the CDR3 is 12 residues.

This clone came up once. CDR3: CASSLGTSGRHEQYF. CDR3 nucleotides: TGTGCCAGCAGCTTAGGGACTAGCGGGAGGCACGAGCAGTACTTC. This chain joins TRBV7-9 and TRBJ2-7; 14 bases fit TRBD2. V dropped 1 base and J dropped 5; count of bases not matched to a gene: 1. Germline CDR1 and CDR2: SEHNR and FQNEAQ (reference sequence). The CDR3 contains 15 residues.

The chain has TRBV11-2 and TRBJ2-6; 8 positions match TRBD1. Germline V lookup: CDR1 SGHAT, CDR2 FQNNGV. The junction had 8 bases not matched to a gene; V was cut back by 4 bases and J by 0 bases. This CDR3 has 18 amino acids. The CDR3 coding sequence is TGTGCCAGCAGCTCTCCGGACAGGGAAAGCTCTGGGGCCAACGTCCTGACTTTC. This codes for CASSSPDRESSGANVLTF.

At least ten counts were recorded for this clone. J is TRBJ2-1 and V is TRBV6-1, with D unresolved. Trimming cost V 2 bases and J 9 bases, with 8 bases left between them. From germline, CDR1 is MNHNS and CDR2 SASEGT. This CDR3 is 12 amino acids long. The CDR3 is CASSELSSEQFF. For the CDR3, the DNA is TGTGCCAGCAGTGAACTTAGCAGTGAGCAGTTCTTC.

This clone showed up many times. The chain links TRBV27 to TRBJ2-7; D gene unclear. The V and J ends lost 0 bases and 4 bases respectively, with 10 bases between them. CDR3 length equals 14 residues. Germline CDR1 reads MNHEY; CDR2 reads SMNVEV (reference sequence). In nucleotides, the CDR3 is TGTGCCAGCAGTTTATCGATGGCAGTTTACGAGCAGTACTTC. Translated, it gives CASSLSMAVYEQYF.

The chain joins TRBV5-5 to TRBJ2-6; 10 nucleotides agree with TRBD1. Trimming took 3 bases from V and 0 from J; bases not matched to a gene: 3. Germline CDR1 SGHKS, CDR2 YYEKEE (reference sequence). There are 17 residues in the CDR3. Here the CDR3 DNA reads TGTGCCAGCAGCTGGACAGGGGGTTTCTCTGGGGCCAACGTCCTGACTTTC. Translating gives CASSWTGGFSGANVLTF.

In this sample, this clone turned up once. The chain employs TRBV15 and TRBJ2-1; tentative D call: TRBD2 (5 bases). Looked up from germline, CDR1 is LNHNV and CDR2 is YYDKDF (reference sequence). CDR3 length: 14 amino acids. V was trimmed by 6 bases and J by 8 bases, leaving 17 bases between them. As DNA, the CDR3 is TGTGCCACCAGAGGGATCTCTAGCTTTGATGAGCAGTTCTTC. It translates to CATRGISSFDEQFF.

The chain joins TRBV5-1 to TRBJ1-5, with D hard to call. Germline CDR1 SGHRS, CDR2 YFSETQ. The CDR3 consists of 15 residues. Trimming took 0 bases from V and 2 from J, leaving 9 bases between them. The CDR3 DNA sequence: TGCGCCAGCAGCTTGGGGCCAGAGGGCAATCAGCCCCAGCATTTT. This translates into CASSLGPEGNQPQHF.

The V and J genes are TRBV5-4 and TRBJ1-2; D gene uncertain. This CDR3 is built from 15 residues. Germline V gene sequence: CDR1 SGHNT, CDR2 YYREEE (reference sequence). Trimming pared 3 bases from V and 7 bases from J, leaving 19 bases between. Here the CDR3 reads CASSYPGGGPIGYTF. The CDR3 nucleotides are TGTGCCAGCAGCTACCCGGGAGGAGGCCCGATTGGCTACACCTTC. The variable domain in full, with the rest retrieved from reference TRBV5-4 and TRBJ1-2, is ETGVTQSPTHLIKTRGQQVTLRCSSQSGHNTVSWYQQALGQGPQFIFQYYREEENGRGNFPPRFSGLQFPNYSSELNVNALELDDSALYLCASSYPGGGPIGYTFGSGTRLTVV.

V gene TRBV5-6 combines with J gene TRBJ2-7, with unresolved D. Trimming left V 1 base short and J 5 bases short, with 16 bases between. The CDR3 loop spans 15 amino acids. The germline gives CDR1 SGHDT, CDR2 YYEEEE. The CDR3: CASSLRVVGSNEQYF. The DNA of the CDR3 is TGTGCCAGCAGCTTGCGGGTGGTGGGTTCCAACGAGCAGTACTTC.

The chain couples TRBV29-1 to TRBJ2-1; D is uncertain. Germline CDR1 is SQVTM and CDR2 is ANQGSEA. V was cut by 3 bases and J by 0 bases, with 12 bases left in between. The CDR3 is 15 residues long. The CDR3 spells CSVDASLSSYNEQFF. The CDR3 DNA is TGCAGCGTTGACGCTAGTCTGAGCTCCTACAATGAGCAGTTCTTC.

The rearrangement joins TRBV9 to TRBJ2-3; 7 positions match TRBD1. Unmatched junction bases numbered 17, after V lost 7 bases and J lost 0 bases. The CDR3 spans 18 residues. The germline V gene encodes CDR1 SGDLS and CDR2 YYNGEE. The CDR3: CASSSPLTGTASTDTQYF. DNA of the CDR3: TGTGCCAGCTCCTCCCCTTTAACCGGGACAGCTAGCACAGATACGCAGTATTTT.

This clone was recorded a few times. The CDR3 DNA follows: TGTGCCATCAGTGCAGGGGACAATGAGCAGTTCTTC. Translating gives CAISAGDNEQFF. V is TRBV10-3 and J is TRBJ2-1; TRBD1 is a possible D gene (6 bases). The CDR3 is 12 amino acids. Between the trimmed V and J ends, which lost 4 bases and 5 bases, there was a span of 6 bases. Germline CDR1 is ENHRY and CDR2 is SYGVKD.

This clone showed up many times. The V call is TRBV28, the J call TRBJ1-4; 7 bases map to TRBD1. This CDR3 region has 14 residues. CDR1 and CDR2 (germline): MDHEN, SYDVKM. The V and J ends lost 7 bases and 8 bases, in that order; junction bases with no gene match: 10. The CDR3 protein is CASTRGGAEEKLFF. CDR3 coding DNA: TGTGCCAGCACCCGAGGGGGCGCGGAGGAAAAACTGTTTTTT.

The gene calls are TRBV6-5 and TRBJ2-7, with D perhaps matching TRBD1 (6 bases). V was trimmed by 4 bases and J by 3 bases, leaving 10 bases between them. The CDR3 runs 13 residues. Germline CDR1 and CDR2: MNHEY and SVGAGI. DNA of the CDR3: TGTGCCAGCAGTTCTACAGGGAACTACGAGCAGTACTTC. It specifies CASSSTGNYEQYF.

The chain employs TRBV6-1 and TRBJ2-2; D remains unclear. Germline CDR1 MNHNS, CDR2 SASEGT. Deletions cut 2 bases from V and 7 bases from J, with 8 bases between. CDR3 length: 13 amino acids. The chain's CDR3 is CASSERSNGELFF. The CDR3 DNA reads as TGTGCCAGCAGTGAAAGGAGTAACGGGGAGCTGTTTTTT.

This chain links TRBV5-1 with TRBJ1-4; D may be TRBD1 (5 bases). The CDR3 extends over 14 amino acids. Germline-derived CDR1 and CDR2 are SGHRS and YFSETQ. Deletions cut 7 bases from V and 5 bases from J, with 15 bases between. CDR3 DNA sequence: TGCGCCAGCCGAAGGGACGGAGGGAATGAAAAACTGTTTTTT. Translating gives CASRRDGGNEKLFF.

The chain combines TRBV15 with TRBJ2-3; 14 nucleotides agree with TRBD2. CDR3 length: 18 amino acids. With 1 base clipped from V and 4 bases from J, the junction kept 7 bases outside the gene matches. The V gene's germline CDR1 is LNHNV and CDR2 YYDKDF (reference sequence). The CDR3 region is CATSRAGLAGGGADTQYF. In DNA form, the CDR3 reads TGTGCCACCAGCAGAGCAGGACTAGCGGGAGGAGGCGCAGATACGCAGTATTTT.

This clone was counted once. V gene TRBV18 combines with J gene TRBJ2-2, with 10 bases identical to TRBD1. Germline trimming cut 6 bases from V and 0 bases from J; bases unmatched to any gene: 4. This CDR3 has 16 residues. The germline CDR1 and CDR2 sequences are KGHSH and LQKENI. The CDR3 DNA is TGTGCCAGCTCGCGAGGGACAGGGGCGAACACCGGGGAGCTGTTTTTT. It encodes CASSRGTGANTGELFF.

This chain uses TRBV29-1 with TRBJ2-2; 10 bases match TRBD2. V lost 4 bases, J lost 1 base, and 3 bases stayed unmatched. CDR3 size: 15 residues. Germline assignment: CDR1 SQVTM and CDR2 ANQGSEA. CDR3 residues: CSVGASGRNTGELFF. The DNA of the CDR3 is TGCAGCGTTGGGGCTAGCGGGAGGAACACCGGGGAGCTGTTTTTT.